These T cell receptor beta chains were read from a single sample in a study of T cells in Graves' hyperthyroidism and ophthalmopathy. TCRdb reanalysed the multiplex PCR reads using MiXCR and keeps one entry per CDR3 protein. The sample comprises about 520,000 distinct CDR3 sequences, roughly 25% of which are singletons, and 11% rests with the top ten. The sample comprised blood. The receptors were sampled from a woman in her 30s with Graves' ophthalmopathy. Each CDR3 is given with its conserved first and last residue. A D gene is named only where the DNA matches it firmly. Only some rows state a clone size, as once, few, many or a class for expanded clones.

>15|many|NA|TRBJ2-2|TRBV6-1
CASRWSGLDTGELFF
TGTGCCAGCAGATGGTCGGGATTGGACACCGGGGAGCTGTTTTTT
>14|few|NA|TRBJ1-1|TRBV6-1
CASSQMGGDTEAFF
TGTGCCAGCAGTCAAATGGGGGGAGACACTGAAGCTTTCTTT
>14|many|NA|TRBJ1-1|TRBV3-1
CASSQFGDNTEAFF
TGTGCCAGCAGCCAATTTGGGGATAACACTGAAGCTTTCTTT
>14|NA|TRBD1|TRBJ1-2|TRBV27
CASSVTGTGEGYTF
TGTGCCAGCAGCGTCACTGGGACAGGGGAGGGCTACACCTTC
>17|many|TRBD1|TRBJ2-2|TRBV7-2
CASSLASGTGSRGELFF
TGTGCCAGCAGCTTAGCGTCCGGGACAGGTTCTAGGGGGGAGCTGTTTTTT
>13|many|NA|TRBJ1-5|TRBV12-3/TRBV12-4
CASTGTSNQPQHF
TGTGCCAGTACCGGGACAAGCAATCAGCCCCAGCATTTT
>11|NA|NA|TRBJ2-5|TRBV27
CASSSYGTQYF
TGTGCCAGCAGTTCCTACGGGACCCAGTACTTC
>16|many|TRBD1|TRBJ2-6|TRBV19
CASSSYRGSGANVLTF
TGTGCCAGTAGTTCCTACAGGGGCTCTGGGGCCAACGTCCTGACTTTC
>12|NA|TRBD1|TRBJ1-2|TRBV29-1
CSVQEGAVGYTF
TGCAGCGTTCAGGAGGGGGCGGTGGGCTACACCTTC
>13|many|NA|TRBJ2-2|TRBV29-1
CSVVRGNTGELFF
TGCAGCGTTGTAAGGGGGAACACCGGGGAGCTGTTTTTT
>12|many|NA|TRBJ2-7|TRBV28
CASSLGAYEQYF
TGTGCCAGCAGTTTAGGGGCCTACGAGCAGTACTTC
>12|many|NA|TRBJ2-7|TRBV28
CASTDATYEQYF
TGTGCCAGCACCGATGCAACCTACGAGCAGTACTTC
>15|NA|TRBD1|TRBJ2-7|TRBV3-1
CASSQGLGQGREQYF
TGTGCCAGCAGCCAAGGGCTAGGACAGGGTCGCGAGCAGTACTTC
>16|many|NA|TRBJ1-6|TRBV27
CASTQRASSYNSPLHF
TGTGCCAGTACCCAGAGGGCCAGCTCCTATAATTCACCCCTCCACTTT
>16|once|TRBD2|TRBJ2-5|TRBV7-2
CASILGLAGGWETQYF
TGTGCCAGCATCTTAGGACTAGCGGGGGGGTGGGAGACCCAGTACTTC
>14|NA|TRBD1|TRBJ1-2|TRBV20-1
CSARTGGYSYGYTF
TGCAGTGCTAGGACAGGGGGGTATAGTTATGGCTACACCTTC
>14|NA|TRBD2|TRBJ2-7|TRBV7-2
CASSSSGGFDEQYF
TGTGCCAGCAGCTCCAGCGGGGGGTTCGACGAGCAGTACTTC
>13|NA|NA|TRBJ2-4|TRBV5-1
CASRFSEKNIQYF
TGCGCCAGCAGGTTCTCGGAGAAAAACATTCAGTACTTC
>14|many|NA|TRBJ2-2|TRBV12-3/TRBV12-4
CASSWTENTGELFF
TGTGCCAGCAGTTGGACAGAGAACACCGGGGAGCTGTTTTTT
>12|NA|NA|TRBJ2-7|TRBV6-1
CASSPPGPEQYF
TGTGCCAGCAGCCCCCCAGGTCCCGAGCAGTACTTC
>14|many|NA|TRBJ1-1|TRBV28
CASAGRAGDTEAFF
TGTGCCAGCGCCGGGCGGGCGGGAGACACTGAAGCTTTCTTT
>16|NA|TRBD2|TRBJ2-5|TRBV20-1
CSARAGTSGAQETQYF
TGCAGTGCTAGAGCCGGGACTAGCGGGGCCCAAGAGACCCAGTACTTC
>16|many|TRBD2|TRBJ2-7|TRBV6-5
CASSYPTRAGAYEQYF
TGTGCCAGCAGTTACCCGACTAGGGCGGGGGCCTACGAGCAGTACTTC
>13|few|NA|TRBJ1-1|TRBV5-1
CASRSPGATEAFF
TGCGCCAGCAGAAGCCCAGGGGCCACTGAAGCTTTCTTT
>14|NA|NA|TRBJ2-7|TRBV7-8
CASSFRKGNYEQYF
TGTGCCAGCAGCTTCCGGAAAGGCAACTACGAGCAGTACTTC
>14|many|NA|TRBJ1-1|TRBV5-1
CASRDRPANTEAFF
TGCGCCAGCCGAGATCGACCAGCTAACACTGAAGCTTTCTTT
>15|many|NA|TRBJ2-3|TRBV6-5
CASRLLARSTDTQYF
TGTGCCAGCAGATTACTAGCTCGAAGCACAGATACGCAGTATTTT
>13|few|NA|TRBJ2-2|TRBV10-2
CASENLNTGELFF
TGCGCCAGCGAAAACCTGAACACCGGGGAGCTGTTTTTT
>15|many|TRBD1|TRBJ2-7|TRBV3-1
CASSQAGQENYEQYF
TGTGCCAGCAGCCAAGCGGGACAGGAGAACTACGAGCAGTACTTC
>13|NA|NA|TRBJ2-7|TRBV10-3
CAIRYTQEYEQYF
TGTGCCATCCGATATACTCAGGAGTACGAGCAGTACTTC
>12|NA|NA|TRBJ2-7|TRBV2
CASSGSFYEQYF
TGTGCCAGCAGTGGTAGCTTCTACGAGCAGTACTTC
>12|NA|NA|TRBJ1-2|TRBV20-1
CSASTRGYGYTF
TGCAGTGCTAGTACTCGGGGGTATGGCTACACCTTC
>14|many|TRBD2|TRBJ2-7|TRBV6-1
CASSEFAGAYEQYF
TGTGCCAGCAGTGAATTTGCGGGGGCCTACGAGCAGTACTTC
>16|NA|NA|TRBJ2-5|TRBV20-1
CSAKLTGGGIRETQYF
TGCAGTGCTAAGCTGACCGGTGGAGGGATTCGAGAGACCCAGTACTTC
>14|few|NA|TRBJ1-1|TRBV27
CASPTRGGRAEAFF
TGTGCCAGCCCCACTCGTGGGGGCCGGGCTGAAGCTTTCTTT
>16|many|NA|TRBJ1-3|TRBV29-1
CSVVGIRDSSGNTIYF
TGCAGCGTTGTGGGGATCAGGGACTCCTCTGGAAACACCATATATTTT
>15|NA|TRBD1|TRBJ2-3|TRBV15
CATSDGTGGSDTQYF
TGTGCCACCAGCGACGGGACAGGGGGCTCCGATACGCAGTATTTT
>15|many|NA|TRBJ1-2|TRBV19
CASSINALGDYGYTF
TGTGCCAGTAGTATCAACGCCCTCGGGGACTATGGCTACACCTTC
>14|few|TRBD1|TRBJ1-1|TRBV6-5
CASSSVGQGTEAFF
TGTGCCAGCAGTTCCGTGGGACAGGGCACTGAAGCTTTCTTT
>13|NA|NA|TRBJ1-2|TRBV6-1
CASSGVGYYGYTF
TGTGCCAGCAGTGGAGTGGGATATTATGGCTACACCTTC
>15|NA|NA|TRBJ2-2|TRBV6-1
CASRSPSRKVGELFF
TGTGCCAGCAGGTCCCCTTCCCGCAAGGTGGGGGAGCTGTTTTTT
>15|NA|NA|TRBJ2-7|TRBV4-1
CASSHGSGSSYEQYF
TGCGCCAGCAGCCACGGGTCGGGGAGCTCCTACGAGCAGTACTTC
>13|many|TRBD1|TRBJ1-1|TRBV20-1
CSAAGQGNTEAFF
TGCAGTGCCGCGGGACAGGGGAACACTGAAGCTTTCTTT
>14|few|NA|TRBJ2-5|TRBV25-1
CASSTRGTQQTQYF
TGTGCCAGCAGTACCCGGGGGACCCAACAGACCCAGTACTTC
>14|NA|NA|TRBJ2-7|TRBV20-1
CSAPGGSFSYEQYF
TGCAGTGCTCCCGGGGGCTCCTTTTCCTACGAGCAGTACTTC
>15|few|NA|TRBJ2-7|TRBV27
CASSFGGSRSYEQYF
TGTGCCAGCAGTTTCGGGGGTAGTCGTTCCTACGAGCAGTACTTC
>13|few|NA|TRBJ2-5|TRBV7-2
CASSLYGQETQYF
TGTGCCAGCAGCTTATATGGACAAGAGACCCAGTACTTC
>16|many|NA|TRBJ1-1|TRBV6-1
CASSEGGAFWDTEAFF
TGTGCCAGCAGTGAAGGGGGGGCATTTTGGGACACTGAAGCTTTCTTT
>13|NA|NA|TRBJ1-1|TRBV6-1
CATETVGGTEAFF
TGTGCCACCGAGACTGTGGGGGGCACTGAAGCTTTCTTT
>13|few|NA|TRBJ1-1|TRBV25-1
CASGPTGPNEAFF
TGTGCCAGCGGCCCGACAGGACCAAACGAAGCTTTCTTT
>15|many|TRBD2|TRBJ2-5|TRBV11-2
CASSFGGLAEETQYF
TGTGCCAGCAGCTTCGGCGGACTAGCGGAAGAGACCCAGTACTTC
>14|NA|NA|TRBJ2-4|TRBV12-3/TRBV12-4
CASRLGGSKNIQYF
TGTGCCAGCCGCCTAGGAGGCTCCAAAAACATTCAGTACTTC
>17|many|TRBD2|TRBJ2-5|TRBV24-1
CATSNAGLAGIQETQYF
TGTGCCACCAGCAACGCCGGACTAGCGGGGATACAAGAGACCCAGTACTTC
>15|few|NA|TRBJ1-2|TRBV9
CASSSLLQGRYGYTF
TGTGCCAGCAGCTCCCTCCTACAGGGACGGTATGGCTACACCTTC
>11|few|NA|TRBJ2-5|TRBV28
CASMGFETQYF
TGTGCCAGCATGGGATTCGAAACCCAGTACTTC
>14|many|NA|TRBJ1-2|TRBV6-1
CASSEVRHFYGYTF
TGTGCCAGCAGTGAAGTGAGACATTTCTATGGCTACACCTTC
>13|NA|NA|TRBJ1-1|TRBV20-1
CSAARVLNTEAFF
TGCAGTGCTGCACGGGTCTTGAACACTGAAGCTTTCTTT
>15|many|NA|TRBJ1-5|TRBV7-8
CASSRFPGQGQPQHF
TGTGCCAGCAGCAGGTTTCCGGGCCAGGGACAGCCCCAGCATTTT